This entry lists 24 T cell receptor beta chains sequenced from one sample in a study of T cells expressing NK-cell markers. TCRdb re-analyzed the 5' RACE reads; it lists each CDR3 protein once, without DNA. The table gives around 100,000 distinct CDR3 sequences; the top ten clones make up about a fifth of it. The sequenced material came from blood T cells: a sorted CD56 or NKG2C T cell subset, CD4+ or CD8+ T cells, or bulk PBMC T cells (not recorded which). Source of these receptors: a woman aged 18-69 years in good health.

The rearrangement links TRBV29-1 to TRBJ2-1; absent DNA, TCRdb's TRBD1 call cannot be checked. Germline V gene lookup returns CDR1 SQVTM and CDR2 ANQGSEA. The CDR3 has 14 amino acids. This CDR3 reads CSVGRPRGYNEQFF.

The gene calls are TRBV6-5 and TRBJ2-3; TCRdb proposes TRBD1, but this gene call is untestable without DNA. The CDR3 runs 15 residues. Germline CDR1 reads MNHEY; CDR2 reads SVGAGI. The CDR3 here is CASSYSPGVGDTQYF.

J is TRBJ2-3 and V is TRBV6-2 or TRBV6-3. The CDR3 covers 15 residues. Germline V lookup: CDR1 MNHEY, CDR2 SVGEGT. CDR3 sequence: CASSYSMVVRDTQYF.

The chain has TRBV6-2 or TRBV6-3 and TRBJ2-3. Per the germline V gene, CDR1 is MNHEY and CDR2 is SVGEGT. This CDR3 spans 15 amino acids. CDR3 protein: CASSYTLSFTDTQYF.

The chain has TRBV5-4 and TRBJ2-7; TCRdb's D call of TRBD2 is untestable without DNA. Looked up from germline, CDR1 is SGHNT and CDR2 is YYREEE (reference sequence). CDR3 length: 13 residues. CDR3 loop: CASSFGGVAEQYF.

V is TRBV5-1 and J is TRBJ1-6; TCRdb's assignment of TRBD1 cannot be checked, as there is no DNA. Germline lookup yields CDR1 SGHRS and CDR2 YFSETQ. The CDR3 totals 15 residues. CDR3 sequence reads: CASSGSGQAASPLHF.

The chain recombines TRBV7-8 with TRBJ2-1; without DNA, the TCRdb call of TRBD2 cannot be checked. From germline, CDR1 is SGHVS and CDR2 FQNEAQ. There are 17 residues in the CDR3. CDR3 region: CASSSGIAASEYNEQFF.

V gene TRBV12-5 combines with J gene TRBJ2-2; the TCRdb D gene call, TRBD1, has no DNA to confirm it. The CDR3 spans 16 residues. The germline gives CDR1 LGHNT, CDR2 FRNRAP. The CDR3 here is CASGFETVKNTGELFF.

V is TRBV5-5 and J is TRBJ1-1; the D call from TCRdb, TRBD1, cannot be confirmed without DNA. CDR3 size: 13 residues. Per the germline V gene, CDR1 is SGHKS and CDR2 is YYEKEE (reference sequence). CDR3 sequence: CASSVGRNTEAFF.

The chain carries TRBV3-1 and TRBJ2-5; the TRBD1 assignment by TCRdb is unverifiable without DNA. Germline values: CDR1 LGHDT, CDR2 YNNKEL (reference sequence). There are 15 residues in the CDR3. The CDR3 spells CASSQDQTAQETQYF.

V usage is TRBV27 and J usage is TRBJ1-2. Looked up from germline, CDR1 is MNHEY and CDR2 is SMNVEV (reference sequence). This CDR3 region has 16 residues. The CDR3 is CASSWGGTTDHYGYTF.

V and J are TRBV12-3 or TRBV12-4 and TRBJ1-2; TCRdb outputs TRBD1, but without DNA this stays unchecked. The CDR3 extends over 17 amino acids. This CDR3 reads CASSFPQERHPNYGYTF.

This CDR3 is CASTTGTSGRVSYEQYF. The V call is TRBV28, the J call TRBJ2-7; TCRdb lists TRBD2, though no DNA is available to test this call. Germline lookup yields CDR1 MDHEN and CDR2 SYDVKM. CDR3 size: 17 residues.

The chain joins TRBV4-2 to TRBJ2-7. CDR1 is LGHNA, CDR2 YNFKEQ, per germline. The CDR3 has 12 residues. The CDR3 sequence: CASSQDSYEQYF.

The chain couples TRBV11-2 to TRBJ2-1; checking the TCRdb D call of TRBD2 is not possible without DNA. Looked up from germline, CDR1 is SGHAT and CDR2 is FQNNGV. This CDR3 is built from 19 residues. CDR3: CASSLTGTSGGAVNNEQFF.

The chain uses TRBV11-2 and TRBJ2-3; the TCRdb D gene call, TRBD1, has no DNA to confirm it. Germline CDR1 SGHAT, CDR2 FQNNGV. The CDR3 spans 15 residues. CDR3 sequence reads: CASSLVGGSTDTQYF.

The gene calls are TRBV25-1 and TRBJ2-1; TCRdb indicates TRBD2, and absent DNA this call remains unverified. The CDR3 sequence is 15 residues long. Per the germline V gene, CDR1 is MGHDK and CDR2 is SYGVNS. The CDR3 loop is CASSLLAETTNEQFF. Together with reference TRBV25-1 and TRBJ2-1, the CDR3 gives the full variable domain: EADIYQTPRYLVIGTGKKITLECSQTMGHDKMYWYQQDPGMELHLIHYSYGVNSTEKGDLSSESTVSRIRTEHFPLTLESARPSHTSQYLCASSLLAETTNEQFFGPGTRLTVL.

The rearrangement uses TRBV13 and TRBJ1-1. The CDR3 is 13 amino acids. CDR1 is PRHDT, CDR2 FYEKMQ, per germline (reference sequence). This chain's CDR3 is CASSPEGNTEAFF.

The V and J genes are TRBV29-1 and TRBJ2-1; the D call from TCRdb, TRBD1, cannot be confirmed without DNA. Germline V gives CDR1 SQVTM, CDR2 ANQGSEA. This CDR3 is 15 amino acids long. The CDR3 sequence: CSVEGAGKMVNEQFF.

The chain links TRBV24-1 to TRBJ2-1. This CDR3 region has 12 residues. Germline V gene data show CDR1 as KGHDR and CDR2 as SFDVKD. This CDR3 is CATGNSYNEQFF.

The chain is built from TRBV7-6 and TRBJ1-5; TCRdb indicates TRBD1, and absent DNA this call remains unverified. Germline CDR1 and CDR2: SGHVS and FNYEAQ. This CDR3 region has 15 residues. The CDR3 spells CASSLAPDTNQPQHF.

J is TRBJ2-2 and V is TRBV7-2; the D call from TCRdb, TRBD2, cannot be confirmed without DNA. This CDR3 comprises 17 residues. Germline V gives CDR1 SGHTA, CDR2 FQGNSA. CDR3 protein: CASSFGLAGPSPGELFF. The full variable domain, rest sourced from reference TRBV7-2 and TRBJ2-2, is GAGVSQSPSNKVTEKGKDVELRCDPISGHTALYWYRQSLGQGLEFLIYFQGNSAPDKSGLPSDRFSAERTGGSVSTLTIQRTQQEDSAVYLCASSFGLAGPSPGELFFGEGSRLTVL.

The rearrangement links TRBV20-1 to TRBJ2-6; without DNA, the TCRdb call of TRBD1 cannot be checked. The CDR3 extends over 16 amino acids. The germline gives CDR1 DFQATT, CDR2 SNEGSKA (reference sequence). Here the CDR3 reads CSASGGGLSGANVLTF.

CDR3 region: CASSSTGLDEKLFF. The chain joins TRBV13 to TRBJ1-4. The germline V gene encodes CDR1 PRHDT and CDR2 FYEKMQ (reference sequence). The CDR3 is 14 amino acids.